This T cell receptor (beta chain) was profiled in a study of blood T cell repertoires in COVID-19. Between the trimmed V and J ends, which lost 4 bases and 0 bases, there was a span of 14 bases. Germline V lookup: CDR1 SGHRS, CDR2 YFSETQ. The CDR3 is 16 residues long. Data came from immunoSEQ multiplex PCR; TCRdb stores just in-frame clones and leaves some out. The table shows almost 400,000 clones, with around 87% occurring only once. Sequenced: peripheral blood. The receptor comes from a woman aged 60-75 years with COVID-19, enrolled during active disease. The V gene is TRBV5-1, the J gene TRBJ1-3, with D unclear. CDR3 loop: CASSPYSGDSGNTIYF. Written as DNA, the CDR3 is TGCGCCAGCAGCCCCTATAGCGGGGACTCTGGAAACACCATATATTTT.